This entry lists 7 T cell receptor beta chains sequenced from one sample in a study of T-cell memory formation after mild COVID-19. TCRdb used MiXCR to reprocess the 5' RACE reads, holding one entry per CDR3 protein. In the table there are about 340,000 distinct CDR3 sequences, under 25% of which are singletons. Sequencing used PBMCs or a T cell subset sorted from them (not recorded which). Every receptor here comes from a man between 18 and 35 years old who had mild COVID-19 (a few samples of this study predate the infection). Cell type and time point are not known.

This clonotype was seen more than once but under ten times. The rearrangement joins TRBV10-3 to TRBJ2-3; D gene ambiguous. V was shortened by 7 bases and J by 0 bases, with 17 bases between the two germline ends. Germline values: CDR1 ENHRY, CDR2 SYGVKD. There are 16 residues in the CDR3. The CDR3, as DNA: TGTGCCATCAACCACGCCGGAGAGATTAGCACAGATACGCAGTATTTT. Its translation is CAINHAGEISTDTQYF.

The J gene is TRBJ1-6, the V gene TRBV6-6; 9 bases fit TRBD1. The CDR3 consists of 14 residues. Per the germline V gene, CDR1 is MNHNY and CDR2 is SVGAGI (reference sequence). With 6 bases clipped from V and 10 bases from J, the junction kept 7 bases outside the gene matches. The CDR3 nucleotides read TGTGCCAGCAGCACGACAGGGGGGTACTCACCCCTCCACTTT. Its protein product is CASSTTGGYSPLHF.

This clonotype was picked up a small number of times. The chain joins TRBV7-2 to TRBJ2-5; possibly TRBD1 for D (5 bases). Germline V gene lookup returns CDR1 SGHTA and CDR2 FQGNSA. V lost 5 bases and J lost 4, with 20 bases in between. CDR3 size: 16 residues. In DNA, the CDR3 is TGTGCCAGCAGCCTCCCCTGGGCAGGGATGGGAGAGACCCAGTACTTC. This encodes CASSLPWAGMGETQYF.

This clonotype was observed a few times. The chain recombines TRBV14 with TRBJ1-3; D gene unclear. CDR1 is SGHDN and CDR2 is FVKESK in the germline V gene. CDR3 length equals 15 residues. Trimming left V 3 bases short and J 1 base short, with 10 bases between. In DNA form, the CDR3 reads TGTGCCAGCAGCCAGTTCAAAGATTCTGGAAACACCATATATTTT. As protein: CASSQFKDSGNTIYF.

The CDR3 nucleotides are TGTGCCAGCAGTTACCGTTCCCGGGCGAATGAAAAACTGTTTTTT. Its protein product is CASSYRSRANEKLFF. The genes are TRBV6-5 and TRBJ1-4; D is unresolved. Germline lookup yields CDR1 MNHEY and CDR2 SVGAGI. This CDR3 has 15 residues. V lost 2 bases and J lost 5, with 12 bases in between.

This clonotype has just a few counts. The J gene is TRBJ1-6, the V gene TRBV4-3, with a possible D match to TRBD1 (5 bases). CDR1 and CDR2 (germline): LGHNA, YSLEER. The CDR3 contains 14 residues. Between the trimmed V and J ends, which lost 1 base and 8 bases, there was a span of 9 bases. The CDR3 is CASSQAGSDSPLHF. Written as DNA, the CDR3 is TGCGCCAGCAGCCAAGCAGGGTCGGATTCACCCCTCCACTTT.

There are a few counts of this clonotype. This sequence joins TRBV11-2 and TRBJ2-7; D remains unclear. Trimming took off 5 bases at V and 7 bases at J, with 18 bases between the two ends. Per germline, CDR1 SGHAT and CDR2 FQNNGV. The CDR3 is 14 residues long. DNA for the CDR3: TGTGCCAGCAGCCTCAACGGACCCTATGGGGAGCAGTACGTC. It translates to CASSLNGPYGEQYV.